This T cell receptor (beta chain) was profiled in a study of type 1 and type 2 diabetes patients (dated by TCRdb to 2016 to 2017). Study-level background: Recruited in China, the cohort was made up of 8 to 10 type 1 diabetes patients, a few type 2 diabetes patients and about 6 nondiabetic controls. Across the study, CD4+ and CD8+ T cells were positively selected from PBMCs by means of CD4 or CD8 MicroBeads on MACS columns. Altogether, around 19,000,000 paired-end reads were produced across the whole study. In the study, high-throughput sequencing was used to profile TCRbeta repertoires so that type 1 diabetes, type 2 diabetes and nondiabetic individuals could be compared. Type 2 diabetes patients were included as a disease comparison group for the type 1 diabetes patients. Similar V gene usage was observed when approximately 20-cycle and roughly 25-cycle amplification were compared, suggesting similar primer efficiencies and random PCR bias. TCRbeta libraries were sequenced paired-end on Illumina HiSeq 2000 or MiSeq instruments.

This clonotype appeared a few times. The clone's antigen remains unknown. Per-base qualities were not stored, and no clone one base away is much larger. At the junction V is shortened by 5 bases and J by 3 bases; bases outside the gene matches: 9. The CDR3 has 15 amino acids, counting the end cysteine and phenylalanine. The CDR3 DNA has 45 bases and is translated from base 1. Sequences SGHTA (CDR1) and FQGNSA (CDR2) are obtained from the germline V gene. Points the paper makes about the study in general: In both CD4+ and CD8+ T cells, type 2 diabetes repertoires were highly diverse and significantly more diverse than type 1 diabetes repertoires. The study groups were not matched for age and gender, which could possibly have biased interpretation. Highly correlated V and J gene usage patterns were observed for type 2 diabetes and control samples, with an average of around 0.97 between samples. Type 2 diabetes patients had few highly-expanded CD4+ clones (median one), and those clones made up a median 3.9% of reads. Since just a limited number of T2D and control samples were sequenced, some T1D-only HECs might also appear in more T2D or control samples.

All diabetic patients met standard classification criteria for type 1 or type 2 diabetes, with glucose and C-peptide assessed by WHO-recommended methods. Donors with other autoimmune diseases or infections within the previous four weeks were excluded from participation. Roughly 9.5 milliliters of peripheral blood were collected from each participant. PBMCs were isolated with LymphoPrep density separation. This sample was sequenced with an Illumina MiSeq. For TCRbeta CDR3 amplification, the template was genomic DNA taken from the sorted T cell subsets. The TCRbeta CDR3 region was amplified by multiplex PCR using 30 forward and 13 reverse primers. PCR products were purified with AMPure XP beads, after which indices and adaptors were added in a second approximately 25-cycle PCR. Libraries were gel-purified using the QIAquick Gel Extraction Kit before sequencing. The authors processed their data as follows. FLASH was used to merge the paired-end reads, and IgBLAST was used to align the reads to IMGT V, D and J germline references. Reads with below 70% alignment identity to germline references were discarded, leaving 11,114,426 reads study-wide. IMGT definitions were followed to assign CDR3 boundaries, reading frame and productivity. A highly-expanded clone was defined as any clone making up 1% or more of reads, and normalized Shannon entropy served as the measure of diversity. Group differences in Shannon entropy were tested with unpaired two-tailed t-tests. TCRdb trimmed the raw reads at Q25, called clones with MiXCR and kept productive beta chains. Rows with one shared CDR3 protein collapse into an entry with the most common genes and DNA. TCRdb, rather than the study authors, made the V and J calls. This sample gives about 270,000 distinct CDR3 sequences in total; over 45% of them show up just once. The top ten clonotypes cover roughly 13% of the sample.

The chain employs TRBV7-2 and TRBJ2-7; the junction holds 8 bases that match TRBD1. The clonotype comes from a man between 18 and 29 years old with type 2 diabetes. The sequencing sample was made of peripheral blood mononuclear cells (PBMCs). The nucleotide sequence reads TGTGCCAGCAGCCCTTTTGAAGGACAGGGCTACGAGCAGTACTTC. This encodes CASSPFEGQGYEQYF.